The 30 T cell receptor beta chains below come from one sample, sequenced in a study of Graves' ophthalmopathy and Graves' hyperthyroidism (dated by TCRdb to 2016 to 2018). The sequencer listed for this sample is Illumina HiSeq 2000. TCR beta CDR3 regions were amplified from RNA transcripts for repertoire sequencing. HTBI primers and the Qiagen OneStep RT-PCR kit were used in a first-round RT-PCR, which was followed by a second-round multiplex PCR, size selection and purification. TCRdb reanalyzed the raw reads on its own, using fastp at Q25 for trimming and MiXCR for clone calling, and kept in-frame beta chains. Merged by CDR3 protein, the rows form single entries marked with the most common genes and DNA. Across this sample there are a few hundred thousand distinct CDR3 sequences, with about two fifths seen only once. The top ten hold about 4.2% of the sample. Sequencing was carried out using peripheral blood or thyroid tissue (not recorded which). The receptors were sampled from an adult man with Graves' hyperthyroidism.

This clonotype was seen ten or more times. The chain couples TRBV2 to TRBJ1-4; TRBD1 is a possible D gene (5 bases). The CDR3 length is 13 residues. The germline gives CDR1 SNHLY, CDR2 FYNNEI. The V end lost 5 bases, the J end lost 4 bases, and 8 bases lay between the germline ends. The DNA of the CDR3 is TGTGCCAGCAGTCGGGGCATTAATGAAAAACTGTTTTTT. Translation gives CASSRGINEKLFF. The complete variable domain, with remaining parts taken from reference TRBV2 and TRBJ1-4, reads EPEVTQTPSHQVTQMGQEVILRCVPISNHLYFYWYRQILGQKVEFLVSFYNNEISEKSEIFDDQFSVERPDGSNFTLKIRSTKLEDSAMYFCASSRGINEKLFFGSGTQLSVL.

The chain is built from TRBV28 and TRBJ1-1, with TRBD1 identical over 9 bases. The V gene end was trimmed by 2 bases and the J gene end by 4 bases; junction bases not matched to a gene: 8. This CDR3 has 16 residues. Germline CDR1 reads MDHEN; CDR2 reads SYDVKM. CDR3 sequence reads: CASSLPGGQGTTEAFF. As DNA, the CDR3 is TGTGCCAGCAGTTTACCCGGGGGACAGGGAACCACTGAAGCTTTCTTT.

The chain employs TRBV20-1 and TRBJ2-7; 10 nucleotides align to TRBD2. Germline-derived CDR1 and CDR2 are DFQATT and SNEGSKA (reference sequence). V shed 5 bases and J 5 bases; nucleotides not matched to a gene: 9. CDR3 length equals 14 residues. CDR3 protein: CSAPRLAGDHEQYF. CDR3 coding DNA: TGCAGTGCTCCCAGGCTAGCGGGGGATCACGAGCAGTACTTC.

This clonotype was recorded at least ten times. The chain joins TRBV7-8 to TRBJ2-7, with D uncertain. Trimming left V 1 base short and J 6 bases short, with 7 bases between. There are 12 residues in the CDR3. Germline V gives CDR1 SGHVS, CDR2 FQNEAQ. In DNA form, the CDR3 reads TGTGCCAGCAGCTTAGTGGTGTCCGAGCAGTACTTC. Amino acids: CASSLVVSEQYF.

This rearrangement joins TRBV20-1 to TRBJ2-7; D is perhaps TRBD1 (7 bases). With 3 bases removed from V and 3 bases from J, the gap between germline ends came to 15 bases. Germline lookup yields CDR1 DFQATT and CDR2 SNEGSKA (reference sequence). The CDR3 extends over 14 amino acids. For the CDR3, the DNA is TGCAGTGCTAGTGTGCGGGACAGAGACTACGAGCAGTACTTC. Its translation: CSASVRDRDYEQYF.

In the case of this clonotype: A much larger clone differs from this one at a single base, so this may be a read error. The chain carries TRBV7-2 and TRBJ1-1; TRBD1 matches 8 bases. Germline values: CDR1 SGHTA, CDR2 FQGNSA. The CDR3 is 14 amino acids. Germline trimming cut 8 bases from V and 4 bases from J; bases unmatched to any gene: 9. This chain's CDR3 is CASGPKTGGTEAFF. CDR3 sequence (DNA): TGTGCCAGCGGCCCGAAAACAGGGGGCACTGAAGCTTTCTTT.

V gene TRBV29-1 combines with J gene TRBJ2-7, with 7 bases fitting TRBD1. After removal of 3 bases from V and 3 bases from J, the junction contained 14 bases not matched to a gene. The CDR3 runs to 16 residues. The germline V gene encodes CDR1 SQVTM and CDR2 ANQGSEA. The CDR3: CSVETYRQGEIYEQYF. CDR3 DNA sequence: TGCAGCGTTGAGACCTACCGACAGGGTGAAATCTACGAGCAGTACTTC.

This clonotype was observed many times. The rearrangement uses TRBV9 and TRBJ1-2, with D perhaps TRBD1 (5 bases). CDR3 length: 14 amino acids. Germline V gene sequence: CDR1 SGDLS, CDR2 YYNGEE. V lost 7 bases, J lost 8 bases, and 21 bases lay in between. Written as DNA, the CDR3 is TGTGCCAGCCGCAGCCTACAGGAGTCGGGGGGCTACACCTTC. Residues: CASRSLQESGGYTF.

This clonotype was detected once. The junction shows a germline mismatch at one end, possibly a read error. This chain links TRBV20-1 with TRBJ2-2, with 8 bases that match TRBD1. This CDR3 spans 15 amino acids. Germline CDR1 is DFQATT and CDR2 is SNEGSKA (reference sequence). CDR3 protein: CSARRGQGANNEQFF. In DNA, the CDR3 is TGCAGTGCTAGAAGGGGGCAGGGGGCAAACAATGAGCAGTTTTTT.

The chain carries TRBV10-3 and TRBJ2-7; 9 nucleotides agree with TRBD1. Germline values: CDR1 ENHRY, CDR2 SYGVKD. The CDR3 loop spans 16 amino acids. Losses at the gene ends were 0 bases for V and 2 bases for J; bases not matched to a gene: 5. The CDR3, as DNA: TGTGCCATCAGTGAGTCTTCGGGGACAGGGACCTACGAGCAGTACTTC. Translated, it gives CAISESSGTGTYEQYF.

The chain carries TRBV7-2 and TRBJ1-5, with 11 bases identical to TRBD1. V lost 3 bases to trimming and J lost 6 bases; unmatched junction nucleotides: 10. Germline V gene sequence: CDR1 SGHTA, CDR2 FQGNSA. CDR3 length: 17 amino acids. CDR3 protein: CASSFRDRGDPGQPQHF. The CDR3 DNA sequence: TGTGCCAGCAGCTTCCGGGACAGGGGGGATCCCGGTCAGCCCCAGCATTTT.

This clonotype was observed many times. The CDR3 DNA follows: TGCAGTGCCGGACAGGGAACGACCTTCGAGCAGTACTTC. It translates to CSAGQGTTFEQYF. This chain links TRBV20-1 with TRBJ2-7, with 8 bases that match TRBD1. Trimming at V came to 6 bases and at J to 6 bases, leaving 10 bases not matched to a gene. Germline V gene sequence: CDR1 DFQATT, CDR2 SNEGSKA (reference sequence). This CDR3 has 13 residues.

The rearrangement joins TRBV19 to TRBJ1-5; D ambiguous. The CDR3 extends over 15 amino acids. Trimming stripped 7 bases from V and 1 base from J, with 14 bases between. CDR1 is LNHDA, CDR2 SQIVND, per germline (reference sequence). CDR3 loop: CASKDRAQSNQPQHF. CDR3 bases: TGTGCCAGTAAAGATAGGGCACAAAGCAATCAGCCCCAGCATTTT. Complete variable domain (other parts from reference TRBV19 and TRBJ1-5): DGGITQSPKYLFRKEGQNVTLSCEQNLNHDAMYWYRQDPGQGLRLIYYSQIVNDFQKGDIAEGYSVSREKKESFPLTVTSAQKNPTAFYLCASKDRAQSNQPQHFGDGTRLSIL.

As regards this clonotype: A read error may be the cause here, since a much bigger clone is one base away. The chain uses TRBV7-9 and TRBJ1-2; D is undetermined. CDR3 size: 13 residues. Germline lookup yields CDR1 SEHNR and CDR2 FQNEAQ (reference sequence). CDR3 sequence reads: CASSLVDSYDYTF. In DNA, the CDR3 is TGTGCCAGCAGCTTGGTGGATTCCTATGACTACACCTTC. Filled out from reference TRBV7-9 and TRBJ1-2, the complete variable domain reads DTGVSQNPRHKITKRGQNVTFRCDPISEHNRLYWYRQTLGQGPEFLTYFQNEAQLEKSRLLSDRFSAERPKGSFSTLEIQRTEQGDSAMYLCASSLVDSYDYTFGSGTRLTVV.

The chain carries TRBV29-1 and TRBJ2-2; D is perhaps TRBD1 or TRBD2 (5 bases each). Trimming removed 0 bases at V and 6 bases at J, with 17 bases between. There are 16 residues in the CDR3. Germline CDR1 SQVTM, CDR2 ANQGSEA. CDR3 region: CSVEDADTGAAGELFF. DNA of the CDR3: TGCAGCGTTGAAGATGCCGACACAGGAGCGGCCGGGGAGCTGTTTTTT.

This clonotype has at least ten counts. The chain joins TRBV7-6 to TRBJ2-7; D tentatively fits TRBD1 or TRBD2 (5 bases each). Germline lookup yields CDR1 SGHVS and CDR2 FNYEAQ. CDR3 size: 13 residues. Trimming took 5 bases from V and 6 from J, leaving 14 bases between them. CDR3 protein: CASSTITGAEQYF. CDR3 nucleotides: TGTGCCAGCAGCACAATCACCGGGGCCGAGCAGTACTTC.

The gene calls are TRBV2 and TRBJ2-7; weak D call: TRBD2 (6 bases). This CDR3 comprises 14 residues. V lost 5 bases and J 2 bases, leaving 13 bases between the germline ends. In germline, CDR1 is SNHLY, CDR2 FYNNEI. CDR3 loop: CASSLRAGTYEQYF. The CDR3 nucleotides are TGTGCCAGCAGTCTCAGGGCGGGGACCTACGAGCAGTACTTC.

As regards this clonotype: The CDR3 ends on some other residue instead of the conserved phenylalanine or tryptophan, so this is likely a read error. V and J are TRBV24-1 and TRBJ2-5, with D possibly matching TRBD1 (5 bases). This CDR3 has 13 amino acids. Germline CDR1 and CDR2: KGHDR and SFDVKD. The CDR3 region is CATSFGAEEAQYL. In DNA, the CDR3 is TGTGCCACCTCTTTTGGGGCAGAAGAGGCCCAGTACCTC.

There are many counts of this clonotype. The chain carries TRBV12-3 or TRBV12-4 and TRBJ1-5; 12 bases are a match to TRBD1. V gave up 6 bases and J gave up 2 bases; unmatched junction bases: 8. The CDR3 has 17 residues. The CDR3 region has the DNA TGTGCCAGCAGGACCGGGACAGGGGGCGGACGCAATCAGCCCCAGCATTTT. Its translation: CASRTGTGGGRNQPQHF.

V usage is TRBV18 and J usage is TRBJ1-4; no reliable D call. The germline gives CDR1 KGHSH, CDR2 LQKENI. Between the trimmed V and J ends, which lost 0 bases and 8 bases, there was a span of 7 bases. CDR3 length: 13 residues. CDR3 in amino acids: CASSPPLGEKLFF. CDR3 sequence (DNA): TGTGCCAGCTCACCACCACTTGGGGAAAAACTGTTTTTT.

The table lists this clonotype with a few counts. The chain joins TRBV4-1 to TRBJ1-5; the D is unclear. V lost 4 bases and J lost 2, with 18 bases in between. There are 17 residues in the CDR3. The germline gives CDR1 MGHRA, CDR2 YSYEKL. CDR3 amino acids: CASSLGQRTPGNQPQHF. The CDR3 DNA follows: TGCGCCAGCAGCCTGGGCCAAAGGACTCCTGGCAATCAGCCCCAGCATTTT.

Note on this clonotype: A much larger clone sits a single nucleotide away, making a read error possible. The chain links TRBV7-2 to TRBJ1-2; possibly TRBD1 for D (5 bases). The CDR3 is 17 residues long. Germline CDR1 is SGHTA and CDR2 is FQGNSA. V was pared by 5 bases and J by 2 bases, with 21 bases between. The DNA for the CDR3 is TGTGCCAGCAGCCGAAGGGGCGGCCCCACTCAGAACTATGGCTACACCTTC. Protein product: CASSRRGGPTQNYGYTF.

The chain links TRBV5-1 to TRBJ1-6, with D perhaps TRBD1 (6 bases). Germline CDR1 SGHRS, CDR2 YFSETQ. Trimming removed 0 bases from V and 0 bases from J, with 13 bases in between. The CDR3 length is 18 residues. CDR3 protein: CASSLVRTGSSYNSPLHF. DNA of the CDR3: TGCGCCAGCAGCTTGGTACGAACAGGGAGCTCCTATAATTCACCCCTCCACTTT.

This clonotype showed up just a few times. Without the conserved terminal phenylalanine or tryptophan, this CDR3 likely stems from a read error. The rearrangement links TRBV19 to TRBJ1-2; D gene uncertain. This CDR3 is built from 14 residues. V was clipped by 2 bases and J by 0 bases, with 7 bases between them. Germline V gene lookup returns CDR1 LNHDA and CDR2 SQIVND (reference sequence). The CDR3 protein is CASSITAANYGYTL. CDR3 bases: TGTGCCAGTAGTATAACAGCGGCTAACTATGGCTACACCCTC.

This clonotype was detected many times. The chain employs TRBV5-1 and TRBJ2-7; 7 bases map to TRBD2. The CDR3 length is 15 residues. Per the germline V gene, CDR1 is SGHRS and CDR2 is YFSETQ. J gave up 2 bases and V 4 bases, and 9 bases lay outside the gene matches. CDR3 DNA sequence: TGCGCCAGCAGCCATACCGCTAGCGGTCCCTACGAGCAGTACTTC. Translating gives CASSHTASGPYEQYF. The whole variable domain, filled in from reference TRBV5-1 and TRBJ2-7, reads KAGVTQTPRYLIKTRGQQVTLSCSPISGHRSVSWYQQTPGQGLQFLFEYFSETQRNKGNFPGRFSGRQFSNSRSEMNVSTLELGDSALYLCASSHTASGPYEQYFGPGTRLTVT.

The V and J genes are TRBV12-3 or TRBV12-4 and TRBJ1-1, with no clear D. There are 15 residues in the CDR3. Between the trimmed V and J ends, which lost 3 bases and 1 base, there was a span of 12 bases. The CDR3 here is CASSLSQEQNTEAFF. In DNA form, the CDR3 reads TGTGCCAGCAGTTTGTCGCAGGAGCAGAACACTGAAGCTTTCTTT.

V is TRBV12-5 and J is TRBJ1-5; tentative D call: TRBD1 (6 bases). V was trimmed by 7 bases and J by 12 bases, leaving 19 bases between them. Per germline, CDR1 LGHNT and CDR2 FRNRAP. The CDR3 is 13 amino acids. The DNA for the CDR3 is TGTGCTAGTGTTTCCAGTTCCGGGGGGCTCCAGCATTTT. The encoded protein is CASVSSSGGLQHF. Based on the CDR3 plus reference TRBV12-5 and TRBJ1-5, the full variable domain is DARVTQTPRHKVTEMGQEVTMRCQPILGHNTVFWYRQTMMQGLELLAYFRNRAPLDDSGMPKDRFSAEMPDATLATLKIQPSEPRDSAVYFCASVSSSGGLQHFGDGTRLSIL.

CDR3 bases: TGTGCCACCACCTCAGGGATGATGAAGTTTGGTGCTGAAGCTTTCTTT. Translating it yields CATTSGMMKFGAEAFF. The chain couples TRBV28 to TRBJ1-1; D possibly corresponds to TRBD1 (5 bases). V was trimmed by 10 bases and J by 6 bases, leaving 27 bases between them. Germline-derived CDR1 and CDR2 are MDHEN and SYDVKM. The CDR3 loop spans 16 amino acids.

This clonotype was counted at least ten times. One end of the junction does not line up with germline, which may come from a read error. This rearrangement joins TRBV5-5 to TRBJ2-7, with D perhaps TRBD1 or TRBD2 (6 bases each). This CDR3 region has 14 residues. Germline V gene sequence: CDR1 SGHKS, CDR2 YYEKEE (reference sequence). CDR3 sequence (DNA): TGTGCCAGCAGCTTGCGGGGGCCCTCCCACGAGCAGTACTTC. Translated, it gives CASSLRGPSHEQYF. Full variable domain (rest looked up from reference TRBV5-5 and TRBJ2-7): DAGVTQSPTHLIKTRGQQVTLRCSPISGHKSVSWYQQVLGQGPQFIFQYYEKEERGRGNFPDRFSARQFPNYSSELNVNALLLGDSALYLCASSLRGPSHEQYFGPGTRLTVT.

Remarks on this clonotype: Possible read error: a much larger clone is one base away. The J gene is TRBJ1-2, the V gene TRBV7-2; unclear D gene. Trimming left V 6 bases short and J 4 bases short, with 12 bases between. The CDR3 has 13 amino acids. Germline-derived CDR1 and CDR2 are SGHTA and FQGNSA. The CDR3 DNA follows: TGTGCCAGCAGTTTATGGCAGTTCTATGGCTACACCTTC. It encodes CASSLWQFYGYTF.